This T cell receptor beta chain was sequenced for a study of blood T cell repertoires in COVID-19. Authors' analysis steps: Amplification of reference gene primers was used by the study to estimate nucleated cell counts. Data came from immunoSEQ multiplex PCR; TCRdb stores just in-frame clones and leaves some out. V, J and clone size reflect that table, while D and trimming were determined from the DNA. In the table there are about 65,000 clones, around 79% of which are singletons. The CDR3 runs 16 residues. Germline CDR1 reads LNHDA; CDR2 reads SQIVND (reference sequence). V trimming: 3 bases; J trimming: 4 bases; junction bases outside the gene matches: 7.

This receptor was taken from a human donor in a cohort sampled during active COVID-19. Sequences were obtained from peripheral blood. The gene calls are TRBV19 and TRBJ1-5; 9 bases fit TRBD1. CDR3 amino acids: CASSITGTGLNQPQHF. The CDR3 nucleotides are TGTGCCAGTAGTATTACGGGGACAGGGCTTAATCAGCCCCAGCATTTT.